This T cell receptor beta chain was identified in a study of blood T cell repertoires in COVID-19. Study-level background: The United States, Italy and Spain provided the acute and convalescent COVID-19 samples. In each case, the material was cDNA or gDNA derived from T cells, B-cell-depleted T cells, or PBMCs.

The CDR3 extends over 15 amino acids. CDR1 is SGHRS and CDR2 is YFSETQ in the germline V gene. V gave up 3 bases and J gave up 1 base, with 10 bases separating them. Per the authors' pipeline: Amplification from reference gene primers served as the basis for estimated nucleated cell counts. Assay: immunoSEQ multiplex PCR; the TCRdb copy retains only in-frame clones and omits some. The V and J calls and clone size were taken over from that table, and D and trimming were inferred from the DNA. Of roughly 130,000 clones in the sample, about 89% are singletons; the top ten hold around 3.4%. V and J are TRBV5-1 and TRBJ2-2, with D maybe TRBD2 (5 bases). The TCR comes from an older woman with acute or convalescent COVID-19. Sequenced sample: peripheral blood. This CDR3 reads CASSYPGGNTGELFF. The CDR3 bases are TGCGCCAGCAGCTACCCTGGAGGGAACACCGGGGAGCTGTTTTTT.